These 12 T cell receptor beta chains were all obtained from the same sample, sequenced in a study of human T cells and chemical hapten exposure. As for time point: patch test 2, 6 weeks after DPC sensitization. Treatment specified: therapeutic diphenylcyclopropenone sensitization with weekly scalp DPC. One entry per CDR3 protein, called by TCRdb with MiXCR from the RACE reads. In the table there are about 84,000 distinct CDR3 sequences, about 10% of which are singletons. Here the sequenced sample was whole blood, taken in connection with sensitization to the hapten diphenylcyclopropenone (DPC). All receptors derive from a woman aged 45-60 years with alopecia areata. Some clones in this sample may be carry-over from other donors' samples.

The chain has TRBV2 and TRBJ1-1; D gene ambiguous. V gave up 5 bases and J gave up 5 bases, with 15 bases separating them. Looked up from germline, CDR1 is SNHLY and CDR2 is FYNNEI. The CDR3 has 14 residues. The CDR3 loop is CASSPPNGPTEAFF. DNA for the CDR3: TGTGCCAGCAGTCCCCCGAACGGACCGACTGAAGCTTTCTTT.

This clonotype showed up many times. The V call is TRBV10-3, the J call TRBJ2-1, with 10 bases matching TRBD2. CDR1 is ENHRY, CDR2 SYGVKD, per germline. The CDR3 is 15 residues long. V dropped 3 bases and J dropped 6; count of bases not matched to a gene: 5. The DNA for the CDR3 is TGTGCCATCAGTGACCTAGCGGGAGACCTCAATGAGCAGTTCTTC. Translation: CAISDLAGDLNEQFF.

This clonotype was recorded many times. The CDR3, as DNA: TGTGCCAGCAGTAACAGACAGGGGCCTAATCAGCCCCAGCATTTT. Encoded protein: CASSNRQGPNQPQHF. V gene TRBV12-3 or TRBV12-4 combines with J gene TRBJ1-5; 8 bases map to TRBD1. Trimming took 5 bases from V and 4 from J; bases not matched to a gene: 7. The CDR3 loop spans 15 amino acids.

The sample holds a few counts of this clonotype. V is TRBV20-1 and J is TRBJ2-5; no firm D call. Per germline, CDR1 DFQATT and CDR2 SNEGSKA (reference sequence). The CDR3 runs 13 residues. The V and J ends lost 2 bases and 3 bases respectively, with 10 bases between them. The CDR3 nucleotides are TGCAGTGCTAGACCGAGCGTAAAAGAGACCCAGTACTTC. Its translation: CSARPSVKETQYF.

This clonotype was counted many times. In nucleotides, the CDR3 is TGTGCCAGCAGCTTGGCCGGGACAGGGGGCTTTGGCTACACCTTC. Its protein product is CASSLAGTGGFGYTF. The chain couples TRBV7-9 to TRBJ1-2, with TRBD1 identical over 12 bases. Looked up from germline, CDR1 is SEHNR and CDR2 is FQNEAQ (reference sequence). J lost 7 bases, V lost 3 bases, and 6 bases had no gene match. The CDR3 totals 15 residues.

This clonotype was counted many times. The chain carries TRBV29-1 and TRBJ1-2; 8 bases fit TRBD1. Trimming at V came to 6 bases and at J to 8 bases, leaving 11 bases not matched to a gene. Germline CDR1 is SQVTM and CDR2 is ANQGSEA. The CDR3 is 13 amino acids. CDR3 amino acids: CSVTEDRAGGYTF. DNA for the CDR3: TGCAGCGTGACGGAGGACAGGGCAGGCGGCTACACCTTC.

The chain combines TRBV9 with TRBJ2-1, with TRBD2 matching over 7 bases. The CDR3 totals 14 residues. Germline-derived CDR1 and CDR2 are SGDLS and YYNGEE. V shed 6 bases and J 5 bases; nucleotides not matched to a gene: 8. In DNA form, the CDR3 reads TGTGCCAGCACACGCGGGAGTCCCCACAATGAGCAGTTCTTC. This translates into CASTRGSPHNEQFF.

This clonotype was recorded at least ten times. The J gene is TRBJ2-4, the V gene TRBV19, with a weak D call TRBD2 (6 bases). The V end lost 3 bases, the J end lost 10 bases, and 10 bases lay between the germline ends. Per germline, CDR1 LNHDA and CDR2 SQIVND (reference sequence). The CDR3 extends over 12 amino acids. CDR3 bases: TGTGCCAGTAGTATTCCGGCGGGAATTCAGTACTTC. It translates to CASSIPAGIQYF.

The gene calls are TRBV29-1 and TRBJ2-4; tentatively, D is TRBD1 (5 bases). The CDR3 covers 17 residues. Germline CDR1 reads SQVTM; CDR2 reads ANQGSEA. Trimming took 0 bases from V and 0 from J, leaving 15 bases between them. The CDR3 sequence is CSVEDQGPGRAKNIQYF. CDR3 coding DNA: TGCAGCGTTGAAGATCAAGGGCCAGGGCGAGCCAAAAACATTCAGTACTTC.

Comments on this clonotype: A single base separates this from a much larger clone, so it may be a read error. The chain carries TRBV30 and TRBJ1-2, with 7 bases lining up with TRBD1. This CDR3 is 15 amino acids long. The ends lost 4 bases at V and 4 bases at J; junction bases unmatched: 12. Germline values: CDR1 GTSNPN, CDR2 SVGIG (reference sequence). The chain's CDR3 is CAWNPGQRRGYGYTF. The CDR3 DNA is TGTGCCTGGAACCCGGGACAGAGGCGAGGCTATGGCTACACCTTC.

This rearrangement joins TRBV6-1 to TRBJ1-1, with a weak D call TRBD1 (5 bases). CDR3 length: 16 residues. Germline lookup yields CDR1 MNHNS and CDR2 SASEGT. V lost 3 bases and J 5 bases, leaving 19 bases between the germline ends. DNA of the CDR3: TGTGCCAGCAGTGAGGCCCCCGGGGGGGTTGATACTGAAGCTTTCTTT. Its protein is CASSEAPGGVDTEAFF.

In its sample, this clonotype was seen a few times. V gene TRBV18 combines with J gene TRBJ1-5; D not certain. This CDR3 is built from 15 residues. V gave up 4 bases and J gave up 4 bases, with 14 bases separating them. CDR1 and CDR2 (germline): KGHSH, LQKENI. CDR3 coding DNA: TGTGCCAGCTCACGAGAAGAAGGTTCGAATCAGCCCCAGCATTTT. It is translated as CASSREEGSNQPQHF.